This T cell receptor beta chain comes out of a study of CD8+CD57+ T cells in acquired aplastic anemia (dated by TCRdb to 2016 to 2018). Background for the entire study: A mean of roughly 2.9 ug of DNA, ranging from roughly 0.19 to 27.4 ug, was extracted from sorted CD4+ and CD8+ cells. A CD8+CD57+ expansion meant a frequency higher than the mean frequency seen in healthy subjects.

Measured from the cysteine to the phenylalanine, the CDR3 is 16 residues long. Just the 48-base CDR3 DNA is kept, in frame starting at base 1. Deletion took 0 bases off V and 9 bases off J, with a span of 18 bases between the germline ends. Reading the germline V gene (reference sequence) gives CDR1 MNHNY and CDR2 SVGAGI. A note on this clonotype: The antigen it binds to is not known. Per-nucleotide qualities are absent, and no much larger clonotype sits a single base away.

Summary of the overall study and its limitations: Twenty-nine CD8+ CDR3 sequences were found to be shared between patients and controls, but these sequences appeared to be highly expressed in patients and within the immunodominant clones of the patients. CD8+ Simpson's diversity did not differ significantly between patients and healthy controls (P=0.060).

Profiling of TCR beta VDJ combinations and CDR3 sequences used genomic DNA as the template. An Illumina HiSeq 2000 was the platform used for TCR repertoire sequencing. As for the authors' bioinformatics: Repertoires were assessed using TRBV/TRBJ rearrangement plots, CDR3 size and DJ length profiles, and Simpson's diversity index. The most abundant DNA sequence in the deep sequencing data was taken as the immunodominant clone. CDR3 amino acid sequences were screened for sharing across subjects and compared with published repertoires and the VDJdb database. Starting from the raw public reads, TCRdb applied fastp trimming at Q25, assembled clones with MiXCR and retained in-frame beta chains. Merged by CDR3 protein, the rows form single entries marked with the most common genes and DNA. The V and J calls and clone size are TCRdb's, not the authors'. The sample table contains about 240,000 distinct CDR3 sequences; only one count was recorded for 45% to 50% of them. 7.8% of the sample rests with the top ten.

Patients chosen for sequencing had shown expansion of CD8+CD57+ cells by flow cytometry. Severe acquired aplastic anemia was diagnosed in all patients according to International Study of Aplastic Anemia and Agranulocytosis and Camitta criteria. No therapy had been received by the patients at the time of blood sampling. In the study, sorted CD4+ and CD8+ blood T cells from patients with severe aplastic anemia and from healthy subjects underwent deep sequencing of TCR repertoires. Patients were enrolled in the USA under clinicaltrials.gov protocols 00001620, 01623167, 00001397, 00071045, 00081523 and 00961064. Ficoll-Paque density gradient centrifugation was used to isolate peripheral blood mononuclear cells. CD4+ and CD8+ T cells were sorted by FACS or magnetic beads before DNA extraction.

The specimen sequenced was sorted CD4+, CD8+, or CD8+CD57+ T cells (not recorded which) from PBMCs. The chain employs TRBV6-6 and TRBJ2-1; the D gene is perhaps TRBD2, on 6 matching bases. This TCR came from a human donor with aplastic anemia. DNA sequence: TGTGCCAGCAGTTACTCGTTTGGGGGGTCCTTGGTTGAGCAGTTCTTC. It specifies CASSYSFGGSLVEQFF.